This TCR beta chain was documented in a study of blood T cell repertoires in COVID-19. As processed by the authors: It was from reference gene primer amplification that nucleated cell counts were estimated. The data were produced by immunoSEQ multiplex PCR, yet TCRdb's version contains in-frame clones alone and is incomplete. D and trimming come from the DNA, and the V and J calls and clone size come from that table. The sample has under 200,000 clones, around 84% seen once. Germline V gene sequence: CDR1 SGHTA, CDR2 FQGNSA. The CDR3 is 14 amino acids. Deletions cut 4 bases from V and 4 bases from J, with 11 bases between.

What was sequenced was peripheral blood. The rearrangement uses TRBV7-2 and TRBJ1-5, with D possibly matching TRBD1 (6 bases). The sequence was collected from a woman aged 50 to 60 with COVID-19, enrolled during active disease. The CDR3 reads CASSSGERNQPQHF. DNA of the CDR3: TGTGCCAGCAGCTCAGGGGAGAGGAATCAGCCCCAGCATTTT.